This passage covers 29 T cell receptor beta chains from one sample sequenced in a study of tumor-infiltrating lymphocytes in primary liver carcinoma. For each extraction, RNA and DNA were obtained together from around 20-30 mg of unsorted bulk tissue. With about 470 ng total RNA as template and a constant-region primer, TCR beta cDNA was made. Library construction for TCR beta comprised three nested multiplex PCR rounds performed with slightly modified ARM-PCR. The first two PCR rounds, roughly 10 cycles each, used TRBV1-TRBV30 forward primers and a C-beta reverse primer. TCRdb independently ran MiXCR on the multiplex PCR reads; one entry per CDR3 protein. The sample consists of tens of thousands of distinct CDR3 sequences, 55% to 75% of them appearing once. Sequences were obtained from liver tumor tissue from sampling region 4. Sample subset: tumor region T4, right-lateral pole. All receptors derive from a man between 40 and 49 years old with primary liver carcinoma and hepatitis B virus infection.

This clonotype occurred many times. The genes are TRBV10-2 and TRBJ2-5; D perhaps matches TRBD2 (5 bases). There are 15 residues in the CDR3. Germline CDR1 WSHSY, CDR2 SAAADI. The V end lost 3 bases, the J end lost 1 base, and 12 bases lay between the germline ends. The DNA of the CDR3 is TGCGCCAGCAGTGAAGGACTGCCCATCCAAGAGACCCAGTACTTC. Its protein product is CASSEGLPIQETQYF.

In this sample, this clonotype turned up a few times. This sequence joins TRBV20-1 and TRBJ2-2, with 7 bases fitting TRBD1. After removal of 6 bases from V and 8 bases from J, the junction contained 12 bases not matched to a gene. Germline V lookup: CDR1 DFQATT, CDR2 SNEGSKA (reference sequence). There are 14 residues in the CDR3. The CDR3 loop reads CSAWNRGSTGELFF. The DNA for the CDR3 is TGCAGTGCCTGGAACAGGGGAAGCACTGGGGAGCTGTTTTTT.

A note on this clonotype: At one of its ends the junction is not consistent with the germline gene, which may arise from a read error. V usage is TRBV9 and J usage is TRBJ2-3, with D hard to call. This CDR3 is 15 amino acids long. CDR1 and CDR2 (germline): SGDLS, YYNGEE. The CDR3 DNA follows: TGTGCCAGCAGCGTAGGGGTTCAGTCCGCAGATGCGCAGTATTTT. Protein: CASSVGVQSADAQYF.

At least ten counts were recorded for this clonotype. The J gene is TRBJ2-7, the V gene TRBV7-9; 13 bases map to TRBD2. The trim removed 5 bases at V and 6 bases at J, leaving 4 bases unmatched. CDR3 size: 14 residues. Germline V gives CDR1 SEHNR, CDR2 FQNEAQ (reference sequence). The DNA for the CDR3 is TGTGCCAGCAGCACCGGGACTAGCGGGGTCGAGCAGTACTTC. It is translated as CASSTGTSGVEQYF.

On this clonotype: A much larger clonotype is one base distant, so this may be a read error. The chain couples TRBV6-2 or TRBV6-3 to TRBJ2-7; 8 bases map to TRBD2. This CDR3 comprises 13 residues. The germline V gene encodes CDR1 MNHEY and CDR2 SVGEGT. CDR3 residues: CVSSYGPGGEQYF. CDR3 bases: TGTGTCAGCAGTTATGGCCCGGGGGGGGAGCAGTACTTC.

By frequency in the sample, this clonotype is medium-sized (0.01 to 0.1%). This chain links TRBV6-1 with TRBJ2-1; 7 nucleotides agree with TRBD2. The V gene end was trimmed by 4 bases and the J gene end by 7 bases; junction bases not matched to a gene: 16. The CDR3 covers 17 residues. Germline values: CDR1 MNHNS, CDR2 SASEGT. CDR3 amino acids: CASSGGSWAGEVNEQFF. DNA of the CDR3: TGTGCCAGCAGTGGGGGGTCGTGGGCGGGAGAGGTGAATGAGCAGTTCTTC.

Details on this clonotype: A junction end diverges from the germline sequence, so it may reflect a read error. This chain links TRBV29-1 with TRBJ2-1; 7 positions match TRBD1. The germline CDR1 and CDR2 sequences are SQVTM and ANQGSEA. The CDR3 contains 15 residues. The CDR3 protein is CSVERLDRSYNEQFF. The CDR3 region has the DNA TGCAGCGTTGAGCGCCTGGACAGGAGTTACAATGAACAGTTCTTC.

This clonotype has ten or more counts. This CDR3 is CASSERPLAGGEQYF. The CDR3 DNA reads as TGTGCCAGCAGTGAACGACCCCTAGCGGGAGGCGAGCAGTACTTC. V is TRBV6-1 and J is TRBJ2-7; 11 nucleotides match TRBD2. After removal of 2 bases from V and 6 bases from J, the junction contained 6 bases not matched to a gene. Germline V gives CDR1 MNHNS, CDR2 SASEGT. There are 15 residues in the CDR3.

On this clonotype: The junction does not match germline at one end; this may be a read error. The chain is built from TRBV6-6 and TRBJ2-7, with 7 positions matching TRBD1. CDR1 MNHNY and CDR2 SVGAGI come from the germline V gene (reference sequence). The CDR3 has 16 residues. CDR3 sequence: CASRLIHWDSSYEQYF. DNA of the CDR3: TGTGCCAGCAGACTCATCCACTGGGACAGCTCCTATGAGCAGTACTTC.

This chain uses TRBV11-2 with TRBJ2-5; D tentatively reads TRBD1 or TRBD2 (5 bases each). The J call may be in error: the DNA end matches TRBJ2-1 better. CDR3 length: 16 residues. Per the germline V gene, CDR1 is SGHAT and CDR2 is FQNNGV. CDR3 protein: CASRSRDPAHQETQFF. The CDR3 DNA is TGTGCCAGCAGATCCCGGGACCCGGCTCACCAAGAGACACAGTTCTTC.

J is TRBJ2-5 and V is TRBV6-1, with D perhaps being TRBD1 or TRBD2 (6 bases each). V lost 3 bases and J lost 5, with 13 bases in between. The CDR3 totals 14 residues. Germline V gene sequence: CDR1 MNHNS, CDR2 SASEGT. CDR3 region: CASSEWRGRETQYF. In DNA form, the CDR3 reads TGTGCCAGCAGTGAGTGGAGGGGGAGGGAGACCCAGTACTTC.

Notes on this clonotype: Here the CDR3 omits its conserved ending phenylalanine or tryptophan, so a read error is the likely source. The chain carries TRBV5-6 and TRBJ1-1; the D gene is possibly TRBD1 (6 bases). Germline V gene data show CDR1 as SGHDT and CDR2 as YYEEEE. The CDR3 consists of 14 residues. In DNA form, the CDR3 reads TGTGCCAGCAGCTTGACAGGGTCGAACACTGGAGCTTTCCTT. It specifies CASSLTGSNTGAFL.

This clonotype was observed many times. This chain connects TRBV28 to TRBJ2-3; no clear D. This CDR3 region has 14 residues. CDR1 MDHEN and CDR2 SYDVKM come from the germline V gene. Trimming pared 5 bases from V and 0 bases from J, leaving 9 bases between. CDR3 sequence reads: CASSTRVSTDTQYF. Here the CDR3 DNA reads TGTGCCAGCAGTACCCGGGTGAGCACAGATACGCAGTATTTT.

Comments on this clonotype: At one boundary the junction diverges from the germline segment, which might be a read error. The chain has TRBV11-2 and TRBJ2-2; TRBD2 matches at 9 bases. Germline CDR1 is SGHAT and CDR2 is FQNNGV. CDR3 size: 16 residues. The CDR3 sequence: CPSCLVALAGTEELFF. The CDR3 nucleotides are TGTCCCAGCTGCTTAGTGGCGCTAGCGGGAACCGAGGAGCTGTTTTTT.

Concerning this clonotype: With a much larger clone just one base away, this may be a read error. The rearrangement links TRBV5-1 to TRBJ1-3; D call uncertain. Germline V CDR1 and CDR2: SGHRS, YFSETQ. The germline V and J ends were trimmed by 4 bases and 0 bases, with 14 bases remaining between them. The CDR3 sequence is 16 residues long. As DNA, the CDR3 is TGCGCCAGCAGCCCCACGGTTACAATCTCTGGAAACACCATATATTTT. It is translated as CASSPTVTISGNTIYF.

About this clonotype itself: A read error may be the cause here, since a much bigger clone is one base away. This chain's CDR3 is CASSSARLAGAEKLLYEQYF. CDR3 in DNA: TGTGCCAGCAGTTCTGCACGACTAGCGGGAGCCGAAAAATTACTTTACGAGCAGTACTTC. V and J are TRBV28 and TRBJ2-7; 12 nucleotides match TRBD2. V lost 4 bases and J lost 4; bases outside the gene matches: 20. The CDR3 contains 20 residues. Germline assignment: CDR1 MDHEN and CDR2 SYDVKM.

This clonotype was detected ten times or more. This chain uses TRBV7-9 with TRBJ1-2; 10 bases are a match to TRBD1. Germline assignment: CDR1 SEHNR and CDR2 FQNEAQ (reference sequence). The CDR3 extends over 15 amino acids. Trimming cost V 5 bases and J 1 base; bases outside gene matches: 4. This chain's CDR3 is CASSARTGGNYGYTF. CDR3 sequence (DNA): TGTGCCAGCAGCGCAAGGACAGGGGGTAACTATGGCTACACCTTC.

Many counts were recorded for this clonotype. The genes are TRBV4-2 and TRBJ2-5; tentative D call: TRBD2 (7 bases). V lost 4 bases and J lost 2, with 20 bases in between. The CDR3 consists of 17 residues. Germline lookup yields CDR1 LGHNA and CDR2 YNFKEQ. The CDR3 nucleotides are TGTGCCAGCAGCCGTGGGGCTAGCGGAGGGACACAAGAGACCCAGTACTTC. This gives the protein CASSRGASGGTQETQYF.

The chain uses TRBV11-2 and TRBJ2-2; 7 positions agree with TRBD2. CDR3 length: 16 amino acids. Trimming removed 8 bases from V and 9 bases from J; junction bases left unmatched: 18. Per germline, CDR1 SGHAT and CDR2 FQNNGV. This chain's CDR3 is CASGPLASGISRELFF. Written as DNA, the CDR3 is TGTGCCAGCGGCCCACTGGCGAGCGGGATATCCAGGGAGCTGTTTTTT.

As to this clonotype: Possible read error: a much larger clone is one base away. V is TRBV7-9 and J is TRBJ2-3; D call uncertain. CDR3 length equals 12 residues. CDR1 and CDR2 from the germline V gene are SEHNR and FQNEAQ (reference sequence). The CDR3 protein is CASRLVRDTQYF. The CDR3 nucleotides read TGTGCCAGCCGCTTAGTTAGGGATACGCAGTATTTT.

Comment on this clonotype: The junction does not match germline at one end; this may be a read error. The chain joins TRBV11-2 to TRBJ2-1; the match to TRBD2 covers 7 bases. Germline V CDR1 and CDR2: SGHAT, FQNNGV. This CDR3 is 16 amino acids long. The CDR3 loop is CASSSRPSGKIYERLF. The DNA of the CDR3 is TGTGCCAGCAGCTCGCGCCCCAGCGGGAAAATCTATGAGCGGCTCTTC.

For this clonotype: A read error may account for a junction end that differs from germline. The rearrangement uses TRBV6-1 and TRBJ2-1; possibly TRBD2 for D (6 bases). Germline CDR1 and CDR2: MNHNS and SASEGT. This CDR3 has 15 amino acids. The CDR3 loop reads CASSERSGGYNEQSF. The CDR3 nucleotides read TGCGCCAGCAGTGAGCGAAGCGGAGGGTACAATGAGCAGTCCTTC.

Remarks on this clonotype: A read error is possible here, since a much larger clone lies one base away. The V and J genes are TRBV30 and TRBJ2-1; TRBD1 might be the D (8 bases). CDR1 GTSNPN and CDR2 SVGIG come from the germline V gene (reference sequence). CDR3 length equals 16 residues. The V and J ends lost 4 bases and 1 base respectively, with 17 bases between them. The CDR3 nucleotides read TGTGCCTGGATGGGGGGGAACAGGGGGTCCTACAATGAGCAGTTCTTC. It translates to CAWMGGNRGSYNEQFF.

Note on this clonotype: This may be a read error, as it is one base from a much larger clone. Given the absence of the conserved phenylalanine or tryptophan at the CDR3 end, a read error is likely. The rearrangement uses TRBV28 and TRBJ2-2, with D tentatively TRBD2 (5 bases). Germline CDR1 and CDR2: MDHEN and SYDVKM. The CDR3 covers 17 residues. Trimming pared 6 bases from V and 2 bases from J, leaving 19 bases between. CDR3 in amino acids: CASRPPIHGVNTGELFL. CDR3 nucleotide sequence: TGTGCCAGCAGGCCCCCCATACACGGGGTAAACACCGGGGAGCTGTTTTTA.

The sample holds many counts of this clonotype. This sequence joins TRBV5-1 and TRBJ2-1, with 7 bases lining up with TRBD2. CDR1 and CDR2 from the germline V gene are SGHRS and YFSETQ. The CDR3 covers 14 residues. The V segment lost 2 bases and the J segment 6 bases; nucleotides outside the gene matches: 5. CDR3 protein: CASSLAGRVNEQFF. Here the CDR3 DNA reads TGCGCCAGCAGCTTAGCGGGAAGGGTCAATGAGCAGTTCTTC.

As concerns this clonotype: Compared with germline, one end of the junction differs, possibly owing to a read error. This chain connects TRBV7-8 to TRBJ2-1; D gene ambiguous. This CDR3 contains 16 residues. Germline values: CDR1 SGHVS, CDR2 FQNEAQ. In DNA form, the CDR3 reads TGTGCCAGCAGCAGAAGGGAAAGGGCATCCTACAATGAGCAGTCCTTC. Translation gives CASSRRERASYNEQSF.

This clonotype has just a few counts. This CDR3 is missing its conserved last phenylalanine or tryptophan, likely due to a read error. The rearrangement links TRBV7-9 to TRBJ2-7; 8 positions agree with TRBD2. This CDR3 has 15 residues. Germline CDR1 and CDR2: SEHNR and FQNEAQ (reference sequence). DNA for the CDR3: TGTGCTAGCAGCAAGCGGGGGATACAGAACTACGAGCAGTACTAC. Amino acids: CASSKRGIQNYEQYY.

Details on this clonotype: An end of the junction does not agree with germline; a read error may underlie this. The chain is built from TRBV11-2 and TRBJ2-7; 10 bases line up with TRBD1. The germline V gene has CDR1 SGHAT and CDR2 FQNNGV. The CDR3 sequence is 17 residues long. The chain's CDR3 is CASSIDPPGQGSYDQYF. The DNA of the CDR3 is TGCGCCAGCAGCATCGACCCGCCGGGACAGGGGAGCTACGATCAGTACTTC.

The rearrangement links TRBV12-3 or TRBV12-4 to TRBJ2-7; 7 positions match TRBD2. V gave up 6 bases and J gave up 2 bases; unmatched junction bases: 4. The CDR3 runs 13 residues. In DNA form, the CDR3 reads TGTGCCAGCAGGTTACGGGAGGCCTACGAGCAGTACTTC. It yields the protein CASRLREAYEQYF.